Following are 28 T cell receptor beta chains from one sample sequenced in a study of human T cells and chemical hapten exposure. MiXCR, applied by TCRdb to the RACE reads, yields one record per CDR3 protein. Of 370,000 or so distinct CDR3 sequences listed, around 5% were seen once; the top ten hold about 2.2%. Time point here: patch test 1, 2 weeks after DPC sensitization. Stated treatment: therapeutic diphenylcyclopropenone sensitization with weekly scalp DPC. The source material was whole blood, sampled in connection with sensitization to the hapten diphenylcyclopropenone (DPC). The receptors were sampled from a woman aged 50 to 60 with alopecia areata. Some clones in this sample may be carry-over from other donors' samples.

This clonotype occurred many times. V usage is TRBV10-2 and J usage is TRBJ2-1, with 10 bases that match TRBD2. The CDR3 loop spans 17 amino acids. Germline V gene lookup returns CDR1 WSHSY and CDR2 SAAADI. The ends lost 7 bases at V and 6 bases at J; junction bases unmatched: 15. CDR3 sequence reads: CASTGLAGELRGNEQFF. The CDR3 DNA follows: TGCGCCAGCACCGGGCTAGCGGGAGAATTAAGAGGCAATGAGCAGTTCTTC.

The sample holds many counts of this clonotype. Here the CDR3 reads CASSPSDRAYEQYF. In nucleotides, the CDR3 is TGTGCCAGCTCACCATCGGACAGGGCATACGAGCAGTACTTC. The chain is built from TRBV18 and TRBJ2-7; TRBD1 agrees at 8 bases. J was trimmed by 4 bases and V by 2 bases; bases with no gene match: 4. The CDR3 runs 14 residues. Germline loops: CDR1 KGHSH, CDR2 LQKENI.

The rearrangement uses TRBV6-5 and TRBJ2-4; 9 bases align to TRBD1. Trimming took 4 bases from V and 0 from J; bases not matched to a gene: 13. This CDR3 spans 19 amino acids. CDR1 is MNHEY and CDR2 is SVGAGI in the germline V gene. The CDR3 loop is CASSSVPGQGRGAKNIQYF. CDR3 in DNA: TGTGCCAGCAGTTCCGTCCCGGGACAGGGAAGGGGAGCCAAAAACATTCAGTACTTC.

This clonotype was seen a few times. The chain carries TRBV28 and TRBJ1-5, with 8 bases aligning to TRBD1. J gave up 6 bases and V 6 bases, and 7 bases lay outside the gene matches. The CDR3 sequence is 14 residues long. Germline V gene lookup returns CDR1 MDHEN and CDR2 SYDVKM. CDR3 sequence (DNA): TGTGCCAGCAGCGGGACAGGCGAAAGTCAGCCCCAGCATTTT. It is translated as CASSGTGESQPQHF.

This clonotype has ten or more counts. The chain carries TRBV30 and TRBJ2-4; D might be TRBD2 (5 bases). The CDR3 runs to 11 residues. CDR1 is GTSNPN, CDR2 SVGIG, per germline (reference sequence). Between the trimmed V and J ends, which lost 3 bases and 8 bases, there was a span of 8 bases. CDR3 sequence (DNA): TGTGCCTGGAGGAGGGTGGACATTCAGTACTTC. The encoded protein is CAWRRVDIQYF. Together with reference TRBV30 and TRBJ2-4, the CDR3 gives the full variable domain: SQTIHQWPATLVQPVGSPLSLECTVEGTSNPNLYWYRQAAGRGLQLLFYSVGIGQISSEVPQNLSASRPQDRQFILSSKKLLLSDSGFYLCAWRRVDIQYFGAGTRLSVL.

The gene calls are TRBV6-2 or TRBV6-3 and TRBJ1-1, with D perhaps matching TRBD1 (5 bases). The CDR3 loop spans 13 amino acids. Germline V gene sequence: CDR1 MNHEY, CDR2 SVGEGT. The V and J ends lost 6 bases and 5 bases respectively, with 13 bases between them. CDR3 residues: CASSHKGPTEAFF. CDR3 sequence (DNA): TGTGCCAGCAGCCACAAGGGGCCTACTGAAGCTTTCTTT.

This clonotype was found many times. The chain links TRBV3-1 to TRBJ1-2; a possible D gene is TRBD1 (6 bases). Germline V gene lookup returns CDR1 LGHDT and CDR2 YNNKEL (reference sequence). The CDR3 spans 13 residues. Between the trimmed V and J ends, which lost 0 bases and 8 bases, there was a span of 10 bases. The CDR3 sequence is CASSQDRGKGYTF. The CDR3 DNA reads TGTGCCAGCAGCCAAGATAGGGGGAAAGGCTACACCTTC. Together with reference TRBV3-1 and TRBJ1-2, the CDR3 gives the full variable domain: DTAVSQTPKYLVTQMGNDKSIKCEQNLGHDTMYWYKQDSKKFLKIMFSYNNKELIINETVPNRFSPKSPDKAHLNLHINSLELGDSAVYFCASSQDRGKGYTFGSGTRLTVV.

Only a few counts were recorded for this clonotype. V usage is TRBV28 and J usage is TRBJ2-7; possible D gene TRBD1, 5 bases. The V and J ends lost 8 bases and 0 bases respectively, with 35 bases between them. CDR1 is MDHEN and CDR2 is SYDVKM in the germline V gene. The CDR3 runs 21 residues. CDR3 sequence reads: CASSPRAGNLHGAVHSYEQYF. As DNA, the CDR3 is TGTGCCAGCTCTCCCCGGGCAGGGAATCTCCATGGGGCGGTTCACTCCTACGAGCAGTACTTC.

This clonotype was seen many times. This chain connects TRBV5-1 to TRBJ1-4; D unresolved. CDR1 SGHRS and CDR2 YFSETQ come from the germline V gene. Trimming took 0 bases from V and 4 from J, leaving 7 bases between them. The CDR3 totals 14 residues. The DNA of the CDR3 is TGCGCCAGCAGCTTGGGCCCGCGTAATGAAAAACTGTTTTTT. Its protein product is CASSLGPRNEKLFF. The full variable domain, its missing parts supplied by reference TRBV5-1 and TRBJ1-4, is KAGVTQTPRYLIKTRGQQVTLSCSPISGHRSVSWYQQTPGQGLQFLFEYFSETQRNKGNFPGRFSGRQFSNSRSEMNVSTLELGDSALYLCASSLGPRNEKLFFGSGTQLSVL.

In this sample, this clonotype turned up many times. The J gene is TRBJ1-5, the V gene TRBV9, with D possibly TRBD1 on 5 matching bases. Germline CDR1 SGDLS, CDR2 YYNGEE. This CDR3 region has 13 residues. Trimming removed 1 base at V and 6 bases at J, with 8 bases between. DNA of the CDR3: TGTGCCAGCAGCGTACAGGGCGGTCAGCCCCAGCATTTT. Its protein is CASSVQGGQPQHF.

This clonotype came up many times. This chain uses TRBV9 with TRBJ2-1, with D possibly matching TRBD2 (5 bases). The V end was cut by 4 bases, the J end by 4 bases, with 15 bases between. This CDR3 comprises 15 residues. Per the germline V gene, CDR1 is SGDLS and CDR2 is YYNGEE. The CDR3 DNA sequence: TGTGCCAGCAGCCCCGGGGTAGCAGCGTACAATGAGCAGTTCTTC. Its translation is CASSPGVAAYNEQFF.

The table lists this clonotype with many counts. The chain uses TRBV11-2 and TRBJ2-3; D ambiguous. The V and J ends lost 0 bases and 1 base respectively, with 2 bases between them. The CDR3 is 13 residues long. The germline V gene encodes CDR1 SGHAT and CDR2 FQNNGV. CDR3 sequence (DNA): TGTGCCAGCAGCTTAGAGCGCACAGATACGCAGTATTTT. The encoded protein is CASSLERTDTQYF.

The table lists this clonotype with many counts. V is TRBV27 and J is TRBJ2-7, with TRBD2 identical over 8 bases. Germline V gene sequence: CDR1 MNHEY, CDR2 SMNVEV (reference sequence). The CDR3 runs 13 residues. The V gene end was trimmed by 6 bases and the J gene end by 2 bases; junction bases not matched to a gene: 3. For the CDR3, the DNA is TGTGCCAGCAGCCGAGCGGGGGCCTACGAGCAGTACTTC. Amino acid sequence: CASSRAGAYEQYF.

V gene TRBV7-9 combines with J gene TRBJ1-5, with D perhaps matching TRBD1 (5 bases). The CDR3 sequence is 15 residues long. Germline V gene data show CDR1 as SEHNR and CDR2 as FQNEAQ (reference sequence). Trimming removed 3 bases at V and 2 bases at J, with 11 bases between. CDR3 sequence (DNA): TGTGCCAGCAGCTTGGAGGGGCAGCGCAATCAGCCCCAGCATTTT. This translates into CASSLEGQRNQPQHF. The full variable domain, in which reference TRBV7-9 and TRBJ1-5 provide the parts outside the CDR3, is DTGVSQNPRHKITKRGQNVTFRCDPISEHNRLYWYRQTLGQGPEFLTYFQNEAQLEKSRLLSDRFSAERPKGSFSTLEIQRTEQGDSAMYLCASSLEGQRNQPQHFGDGTRLSIL.

This clonotype was seen only a few times. V gene TRBV2 combines with J gene TRBJ2-2; D unclear. In germline, CDR1 is SNHLY, CDR2 FYNNEI. V was cut by 2 bases and J by 4 bases, with 5 bases left in between. The CDR3 is 13 residues long. For the CDR3, the DNA is TGTGCCAGCAGTGAAAAGGGCACCGGGGAGCTGTTTTTT. Its protein product is CASSEKGTGELFF.

This clonotype turned up a few times. V is TRBV12-3 or TRBV12-4 and J is TRBJ2-1; tentatively, D is TRBD2 (5 bases). V was cut by 2 bases and J by 2 bases, with 7 bases left in between. The CDR3 has 14 amino acids. The CDR3 loop is CASSLRGTYNEQFF. For the CDR3, the DNA is TGTGCCAGCAGTTTAAGAGGGACCTACAATGAGCAGTTCTTC.

This clonotype was found a few times. This sequence joins TRBV7-2 and TRBJ2-7; the match to TRBD2 covers 12 bases. CDR3 length: 15 amino acids. V lost 5 bases and J lost 3; bases outside the gene matches: 5. From germline, CDR1 is SGHTA and CDR2 FQGNSA. This CDR3 is CASSTGLAGNYEQYF. CDR3 DNA: TGTGCCAGCAGCACCGGACTAGCGGGAAACTACGAGCAGTACTTC.

This clonotype was counted at least ten times. V gene TRBV7-9 combines with J gene TRBJ1-2; D possibly corresponds to TRBD1 (5 bases). V lost 5 bases and J lost 4, with 17 bases in between. Germline V gene sequence: CDR1 SEHNR, CDR2 FQNEAQ (reference sequence). The CDR3 loop spans 15 amino acids. The CDR3 protein is CASSPEQVKGYGYTF. The CDR3 coding sequence is TGTGCCAGCAGCCCGGAACAGGTGAAAGGCTATGGCTACACCTTC.

There are a few counts of this clonotype. V gene TRBV28 combines with J gene TRBJ1-6, with D possibly TRBD1 on 6 matching bases. With 6 bases removed from V and 14 bases from J, the gap between germline ends came to 11 bases. Germline CDR1 reads MDHEN; CDR2 reads SYDVKM. CDR3 length: 11 amino acids. The CDR3 coding sequence is TGTGCCAGCAGCGGGGGCCTAACCCTCCACTTT. Translation gives CASSGGLTLHF.

This clonotype appeared a few times. The gene calls are TRBV28 and TRBJ1-2; TRBD1 might be the D (5 bases). The CDR3 has 17 amino acids. V gave up 5 bases and J gave up 2 bases, with 21 bases separating them. Germline V gives CDR1 MDHEN, CDR2 SYDVKM. The CDR3 protein is CASSLLSKGQPNYGYTF. CDR3 sequence (DNA): TGTGCCAGCAGTCTTTTATCTAAGGGGCAGCCCAACTATGGCTACACCTTC.

This clonotype was seen at least ten times. The chain has TRBV3-1 and TRBJ1-5; tentative D call: TRBD1 (5 bases). The CDR3 runs 17 residues. CDR1 is LGHDT and CDR2 is YNNKEL in the germline V gene (reference sequence). V lost 4 bases to trimming and J lost 2 bases, with 18 bases between them. The DNA of the CDR3 is TGTGCCAGCAGCCTGGGACTTCCTGGAGGTGGCAATCAGCCCCAGCATTTT. As protein: CASSLGLPGGGNQPQHF.

This clonotype was counted many times. The rearrangement links TRBV4-1 to TRBJ2-7; 12 nucleotides agree with TRBD2. Germline CDR1 is MGHRA and CDR2 is YSYEKL. CDR3 length: 13 amino acids. The V and J ends lost 2 bases and 11 bases, in that order; junction bases with no gene match: 4. The CDR3 nucleotides are TGCGCCAGCAGCCAACTGACTAGCGGGAGCAAGTACTTC. This translates into CASSQLTSGSKYF.

In its sample, this clonotype was seen a few times. The chain is built from TRBV25-1 and TRBJ1-4; D gene ambiguous. The CDR3 is made up of 17 amino acids. CDR1 MGHDK and CDR2 SYGVNS come from the germline V gene. V was shortened by 3 bases and J by 4 bases, with 18 bases between the two germline ends. CDR3 loop: CASSEHGTRGFNEKLFF. CDR3 bases: TGTGCCAGCAGTGAGCATGGAACCCGGGGATTTAATGAAAAACTGTTTTTT.

At least ten counts were recorded for this clonotype. V is TRBV6-1 and J is TRBJ2-7; 9 bases are shared with TRBD1. The CDR3 loop spans 12 amino acids. The germline V gene encodes CDR1 MNHNS and CDR2 SASEGT. V lost 2 bases to trimming and J lost 12 bases; unmatched junction nucleotides: 5. The CDR3 DNA reads as TGTGCCAGCAGTGAACCGGGACAGGGCTGGTACTTC. Translated: CASSEPGQGWYF.

This clonotype was observed many times. The genes are TRBV7-2 and TRBJ2-5, with no clear D. The CDR3 contains 13 residues. Trimming took 11 bases from V and 2 from J, leaving 15 bases between them. Germline CDR1 is SGHTA and CDR2 is FQGNSA. The CDR3: CASGRGVQETQYF. The CDR3 region has the DNA TGTGCCTCCGGCCGTGGGGTACAAGAGACCCAGTACTTC.

This clonotype was counted a few times. This rearrangement joins TRBV5-4 to TRBJ2-5; 8 bases agree with TRBD1. Trimming took 4 bases from V and 2 from J; bases not matched to a gene: 4. The CDR3 totals 14 residues. Germline V CDR1 and CDR2: SGHNT, YYREEE (reference sequence). CDR3 in DNA: TGTGCCAGCAGCCAGTGGACAGGGCAAGAGACCCAGTACTTC. It translates to CASSQWTGQETQYF.

This clonotype was seen more than once but under ten times. The chain recombines TRBV2 with TRBJ2-3, with D tentatively TRBD2 (6 bases). The CDR3 runs 18 residues. The V gene lost 0 bases and the J gene lost 3 bases, with 19 bases spanning the gap. CDR1 and CDR2 (germline): SNHLY, FYNNEI. Here the CDR3 DNA reads TGTGCCAGCAGTGAAGCCGCAACCCACGGGAGCCTGACAGATACGCAGTATTTT. Translating it yields CASSEAATHGSLTDTQYF.

This rearrangement joins TRBV12-5 to TRBJ1-1; perhaps TRBD1 as D (5 bases). The V gene lost 3 bases and the J gene lost 2 bases, with 13 bases spanning the gap. Per germline, CDR1 LGHNT and CDR2 FRNRAP. This CDR3 region has 15 residues. CDR3 DNA: TGTGCTAGTGGTTTACCCCGGGGGACCAACACTGAAGCTTTCTTT. Translation: CASGLPRGTNTEAFF.